The text below deals with one TCR beta chain. Its specificity is not known. As the CDR3 is not closed by the conserved phenylalanine or tryptophan, this likely results from a read error. The sorted Tregs were CD4+CD25+CD127-/low cells. The V end lost 7 bases, the J end lost 2 bases, and 11 bases lay between the germline ends. Per germline, CDR1 KGHDR and CDR2 SFDVKD. CDR3 size: 14 residues. Study-level points and caveats: The larger-cohort validation was restricted to a single TCR beta V-J rearrangement rather than whole repertoires. Tumor memory CD4+ T cell TCR gene usage was found to cluster with blood and lymph node memory CD4+ cells and with lymph node naive CD4+ cells.

Full-length variable regions came from constant-region reverse primers plus semi-nested Nested Universal Primer A PCR. Each CDR3 protein gets one entry after TCRdb re-called the 5' RACE reads with MiXCR. This sample carries 52,000 or so distinct CDR3 sequences, roughly 20% of them seen once, and the ten largest clones take 3.2%. V usage is TRBV24-1 and J usage is TRBJ1-5; no reliable D call. Sequencing was performed on tumor-infiltrating Tregs sorted from the breast tumor. The source is a female donor with breast cancer. CDR3 coding DNA: TGTGCCACCAGGACTCGGTTGGGCAATCAGCCCCAGCATATT. Translation gives CATRTRLGNQPQHI.